What follows describes a single T cell receptor (beta chain). Its antigen is unidentified. This CDR3 is built from 17 residues. The V gene lost 0 bases and the J gene lost 1 base, with 14 bases spanning the gap. CDR1 and CDR2 (germline): SGDLS, YYNGEE. Sequencing used immunoSEQ multiplex PCR; TCRdb keeps in-frame clones, though not all of them. The profile shows about 130,000 clones, approximately 85% of them singletons. The sample comes from a study of T cell responses to AZD1222 COVID-19 vaccine. Broader study findings: Every sample of the repertoires postdated the peak T cell response.

J is TRBJ1-5 and V is TRBV9; D gene ambiguous. This receptor was identified in an adult in good health. Sequencing used peripheral blood, obtained on day 0 of MenACWY control vaccination. CDR3 DNA sequence: TGTGCCAGCAGCGTAGGGCCTCTTCCCGACAGCAATCAGCCCCAGCATTTT. As protein: CASSVGPLPDSNQPQHF.